This T cell receptor (beta chain) was sequenced for a study of blood T cell repertoires in COVID-19. The CDR3 covers 14 residues. The germline V gene encodes CDR1 MNHEY and CDR2 SVGAGI. V was cut by 2 bases and J by 1 base, with 8 bases left in between. Using immunoSEQ multiplex PCR, the repertoire was profiled, and TCRdb retains in-frame clones only, with some absent. There are 150,000 or so clones in the sample; approximately 80% occur only once, and roughly 5.6% lies in the top ten. The sequencing sample was made of PBMCs or T cells enriched from blood (not recorded which). The origin of this receptor is a man aged 70-80 years who had been exposed to COVID-19. The genes are TRBV6-5 and TRBJ1-1; D is undetermined. The CDR3 loop reads CASSYGQTNTEAFF. The DNA of the CDR3 is TGTGCCAGCAGTTACGGGCAGACGAACACTGAAGCTTTCTTT.